This entry features one T cell receptor (beta chain) sequence. The sample originates from a study of blood T cell repertoires in COVID-19. The data were produced by immunoSEQ multiplex PCR, yet TCRdb's version contains in-frame clones alone and is incomplete. The data contain a few hundred thousand clones, roughly 92% of them seen just once; the ten biggest clones take up more than 0.85%. V lost 4 bases and J 2 bases, leaving 17 bases between the germline ends. Germline lookup yields CDR1 KGHDR and CDR2 SFDVKD. The CDR3 consists of 18 residues. The receptor's source is a woman aged 35 to 49 who had been exposed to COVID-19. Material for sequencing was PBMCs or T cells enriched from blood (not recorded which). The rearrangement uses TRBV24-1 and TRBJ1-6, with D tentatively TRBD1 (6 bases). The CDR3 DNA is TGTGCCACCAGTGAAAACCTACAGGGTACCGCCTATAATTCACCCCTCCACTTT. Residues: CATSENLQGTAYNSPLHF.